The clone carrying this T cell receptor (beta chain) has at least ten counts. Antigen: not known. These data come from a study of T cell repertoires in cytomegalovirus infection. Study-level background: Matching HLA type and CMV infection were both indicated by public TCR beta signatures. Findings of the study overall: CMV carriers with the relevant HLA were identified by cumulative public TCR beta family frequency. Clonotypes of TCR beta that were HLA-C-restricted and CMV-specific dominated the ex vivo response.

The germline V gene encodes CDR1 MDHEN and CDR2 SYDVKM. V was pared by 5 bases and J by 2 bases, with 7 bases between. This CDR3 spans 12 amino acids. TCRdb recomputed calls from the reads with MiXCR, one row per CDR3 protein. The data show fewer than 300,000 distinct CDR3 sequences, with under 30% seen just once and around 13% held by the top ten. This clonotype was sampled from a human donor in good health (CMV status not recorded). Some clones in this sample may be carry-over from other donors' samples. This chain links TRBV28 with TRBJ2-7; no definite D call. Sequencing used PBMCs. The CDR3 coding sequence is TGTGCCAGCAGTGAGGAAACCTACGAGCAGTACTTC. Amino acid sequence: CASSEETYEQYF.